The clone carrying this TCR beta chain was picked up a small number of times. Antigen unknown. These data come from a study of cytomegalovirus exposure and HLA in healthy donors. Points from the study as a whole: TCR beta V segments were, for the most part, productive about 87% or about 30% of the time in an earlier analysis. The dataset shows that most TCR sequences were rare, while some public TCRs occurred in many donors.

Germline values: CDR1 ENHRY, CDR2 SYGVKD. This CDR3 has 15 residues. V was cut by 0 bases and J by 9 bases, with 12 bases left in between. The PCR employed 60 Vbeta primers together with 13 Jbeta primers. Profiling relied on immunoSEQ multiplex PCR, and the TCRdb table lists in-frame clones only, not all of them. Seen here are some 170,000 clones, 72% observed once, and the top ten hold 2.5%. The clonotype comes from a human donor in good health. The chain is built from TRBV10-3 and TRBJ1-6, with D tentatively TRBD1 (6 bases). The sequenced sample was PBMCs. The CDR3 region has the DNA TGTGCCATCAGTGAGTCGAACCCAGGGGTTTCACCCCTCCACTTT. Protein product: CAISESNPGVSPLHF.